The 11 T cell receptor beta chains below were found in one sample sequenced in a study of blood T cell repertoires in COVID-19. Using immunoSEQ multiplex PCR, the repertoire was profiled, and TCRdb retains in-frame clones only, with some absent. The sample carries approximately 140,000 clones, roughly 86% recorded once. Sequences were obtained from peripheral blood. These receptors were taken from a human donor in a cohort sampled during active COVID-19.

J is TRBJ1-5 and V is TRBV28; D is possibly TRBD1 (6 bases). Trimming removed 7 bases at V and 0 bases at J, with 16 bases between. The CDR3 has 16 residues. The germline V gene encodes CDR1 MDHEN and CDR2 SYDVKM. The CDR3 is CASNSGTSDSNQPQHF. CDR3 DNA sequence: TGTGCCAGCAACTCCGGGACATCCGATAGCAATCAGCCCCAGCATTTT.

The chain has TRBV4-2 and TRBJ2-7; D call uncertain. Germline loops: CDR1 LGHNA, CDR2 YNFKEQ. The CDR3 is made up of 13 amino acids. V was trimmed by 4 bases and J by 5 bases, leaving 12 bases between them. CDR3: CASSRGIEDEQYF. CDR3 DNA sequence: TGTGCCAGCAGCCGAGGTATAGAGGACGAGCAGTACTTC.

The chain recombines TRBV5-1 with TRBJ2-1; D is ambiguous. Germline V gene sequence: CDR1 SGHRS, CDR2 YFSETQ. V was pared by 0 bases and J by 4 bases, with 5 bases between. The CDR3 has 13 amino acids. CDR3 DNA: TGCGCCAGCAGCTTGGCCACTTACAATGAGCAGTTCTTC. Translated: CASSLATYNEQFF.

The gene calls are TRBV24-1 and TRBJ2-1; D gene unclear. This CDR3 region has 14 residues. Per germline, CDR1 KGHDR and CDR2 SFDVKD. Trimming removed 1 base at V and 5 bases at J, with 8 bases between. The CDR3 loop is CATSDLGRNNEQFF. CDR3 nucleotides: TGTGCCACCAGTGATTTAGGCAGGAACAATGAGCAGTTCTTC.

This clone was recorded once. The chain joins TRBV27 to TRBJ1-2, with TRBD1 as a possible D gene (6 bases). The length of the CDR3 is 15 residues. V was clipped by 2 bases and J by 8 bases, with 18 bases between them. The germline CDR1 and CDR2 sequences are MNHEY and SMNVEV (reference sequence). The CDR3 sequence is CASSLKYRVGSGYTF. Written as DNA, the CDR3 is TGTGCCAGCAGTTTAAAGTACAGGGTAGGAAGCGGCTACACCTTC.

This clone was seen a single time. The gene calls are TRBV4-3 and TRBJ2-1; 9 positions match TRBD2. The CDR3 runs 19 residues. The J segment lost 10 bases and the V segment lost 0 bases, leaving 19 bases of the junction unmatched. The germline gives CDR1 LGHNA, CDR2 YSLEER. In DNA, the CDR3 is TGCGCCAGCAGCCAAGATTCTTTTACGGGGCTAGCGGGATTAGAAGAGCAGTTCTTC. Translating gives CASSQDSFTGLAGLEEQFF.

The V call is TRBV2, the J call TRBJ2-5; 12 bases map to TRBD2. The germline gives CDR1 SNHLY, CDR2 FYNNEI. The ends lost 4 bases at V and 5 bases at J; junction bases unmatched: 8. The CDR3 consists of 16 residues. CDR3 amino acids: CASSAKLAGGGETQYF. CDR3 sequence (DNA): TGTGCCAGCAGTGCAAAACTAGCGGGGGGCGGCGAGACCCAGTACTTC.

The rearrangement joins TRBV30 to TRBJ1-1; 10 bases are shared with TRBD1. J gave up 5 bases and V 1 base, and 7 bases lay outside the gene matches. In germline, CDR1 is GTSNPN, CDR2 SVGIG (reference sequence). The CDR3 spans 15 residues. CDR3 residues: CAWSAKTGGSTEAFF. The CDR3 nucleotides read TGTGCCTGGAGTGCGAAGACAGGGGGCAGTACTGAAGCTTTCTTT. Using reference TRBV30 and TRBJ1-1 for the parts outside the CDR3, the full variable domain is SQTIHQWPATLVQPVGSPLSLECTVEGTSNPNLYWYRQAAGRGLQLLFYSVGIGQISSEVPQNLSASRPQDRQFILSSKKLLLSDSGFYLCAWSAKTGGSTEAFFGQGTRLTVV.

The CDR3, as DNA: TGTGCCAGCAGCCTAGGGGCAGGGGGCGTGTATGGCTACACCTTC. Protein product: CASSLGAGGVYGYTF. The J gene is TRBJ1-2, the V gene TRBV11-2; TRBD1 agrees at 8 bases. The CDR3 spans 15 residues. Losses at the gene ends were 5 bases for V and 5 bases for J; bases not matched to a gene: 10. Germline CDR1 and CDR2: SGHAT and FQNNGV.

The CDR3 is CASSTETSGAYNEQFF. The CDR3 DNA reads as TGTGCCAGTAGTACAGAGACTAGCGGTGCCTACAATGAGCAGTTCTTC. J is TRBJ2-1 and V is TRBV19; 9 nucleotides agree with TRBD2. Germline CDR1 LNHDA, CDR2 SQIVND (reference sequence). Trimming cost V 4 bases and J 2 bases; bases outside gene matches: 6. This CDR3 spans 16 amino acids.

This chain joins TRBV18 and TRBJ2-3; 14 nucleotides match TRBD2. J lost 5 bases, V lost 4 bases, and 8 bases had no gene match. CDR3 length: 17 residues. CDR1 KGHSH and CDR2 LQKENI come from the germline V gene. CDR3 sequence: CASSRAGTSGGLDTQYF. Here the CDR3 DNA reads TGTGCCAGCTCACGAGCCGGGACTAGCGGGGGTCTAGATACGCAGTATTTT.